The rows below give T cell receptor beta chains drawn from one sample of a study of blood T cell repertoires in COVID-19. Assay: immunoSEQ multiplex PCR; the TCRdb copy retains only in-frame clones and omits some. The sample holds about 100,000 clones, about 90% seen once. Sequencing was performed on peripheral blood. These receptors all stem from a young man in a cohort sampled during active COVID-19. Both conserved end residues are part of each CDR3. The D gene is left open where the match is weak. Not every row has a clone size; where given, it reads once, few, many or a size class.

d_call clone_size j_call v_call cdr3_length cdr3_aa cdr3_nt
TRBD2 - TRBJ2-5 TRBV18 18 CASSQSRARTSVKETQYF TGTGCCAGCTCCCAATCTCGGGCGCGGACTAGCGTTAAAGAGACCCAGTACTTC
- - TRBJ1-2 TRBV9 12 CASSPAPGGYTF TGTGCCAGCAGCCCAGCCCCGGGAGGCTACACCTTC
TRBD2 once TRBJ2-3 TRBV24-1 15 CATGTSGGHTDTQYF TGTGCCACTGGGACTAGCGGGGGGCACACAGATACGCAGTATTTT
- - TRBJ1-6 TRBV7-9 14 CASSLGGVGSPLHF TGTGCCAGCAGCTTAGGCGGCGTAGGATCACCCCTCCACTTT
TRBD1 many TRBJ1-5 TRBV5-6 16 CASSPGRGQGNQPQHF TGTGCCAGCAGCCCAGGTCGGGGACAGGGGAATCAGCCCCAGCATTTT
- - TRBJ1-1 TRBV7-9 15 CASSPQVRRGTEAFF TGTGCCAGCAGCCCCCAGGTTCGACGGGGTACTGAAGCTTTCTTT
TRBD1 once TRBJ2-3 TRBV5-4 17 CASSHEPGQVLTDTQYF TGTGCCAGCAGCCACGAACCGGGACAGGTTCTCACAGATACGCAGTATTTT
- - TRBJ1-1 TRBV5-1 16 CASSLTGVGFGTEAFF TGCGCCAGCAGCTTGACCGGGGTAGGTTTTGGCACTGAAGCTTTCTTT
TRBD1 once TRBJ2-3 TRBV3-1/TRBV3-2 16 CASSYRTGGGIDTQYF TGTGCCAGCAGCTACCGGACAGGGGGCGGGATAGATACGCAGTATTTT
TRBD2 once TRBJ2-5 TRBV27 15 CASSFLSGGQETQYF TGTGCCAGCAGTTTTCTCAGCGGGGGCCAAGAGACCCAGTACTTC
- - TRBJ1-1 TRBV30 10 CAWSGSEAFF TGTGCCTGGAGTGGCAGTGAAGCTTTCTTT
TRBD1 - TRBJ1-6 TRBV13 17 CASSPRTGKQGNSPLHF TGTGCCAGCAGCCCCCGGACAGGGAAGCAGGGTAATTCACCCCTCCACTTT
TRBD1 - TRBJ2-5 TRBV11-2 18 CASSLRGGGYAFQETQYF TGTGCCAGCAGCTTACGAGGGGGCGGCTACGCCTTTCAAGAGACCCAGTACTTC
- - TRBJ2-1 TRBV5-1 14 CASSFLADYNEQFF TGCGCCAGCAGCTTTTTGGCAGACTACAATGAGCAGTTCTTC
TRBD1 once TRBJ2-2 TRBV6-5 14 CASSGQGGTGELFF TGTGCCAGCAGCGGACAGGGGGGAACCGGGGAGCTGTTTTTT
TRBD1 - TRBJ2-7 TRBV10-3 13 CAIKGQSSYEQYF TGTGCCATCAAGGGACAGAGCTCCTACGAGCAGTACTTC
- - TRBJ1-6 TRBV15 16 CATSRGGGPGDSPLHF TGTGCCACCAGCAGAGGGGGGGGCCCTGGAGATTCACCCCTCCACTTT
- - TRBJ2-4 TRBV11-2 11 CASSYEGIQYF TGTGCCAGCAGCTACGAGGGCATTCAGTACTTC
TRBD1 once TRBJ1-2 TRBV9 17 CASSEWDSLRRVEGYTF TGTGCCAGCAGCGAATGGGACAGCCTACGCAGGGTTGAGGGCTACACCTTC
TRBD1 once TRBJ1-4 TRBV27 14 CASSPRQGGEKLFF TGTGCCAGCAGTCCCCGACAGGGGGGTGAAAAACTGTTTTTT
- - TRBJ1-2 TRBV5-1 13 CASSPGVGYGYTF TGCGCCAGCAGCCCAGGGGTGGGCTATGGCTACACCTTC
- - TRBJ2-5 TRBV18 16 CASSPQETAGSETQYF TGTGCCAGCTCACCACAGGAGACAGCGGGTTCGGAGACCCAGTACTTC
- - TRBJ2-7 TRBV2 12 CASSNTGYEQYF TGTGCCAGCAGCAATACAGGGTACGAGCAGTACTTC
- - TRBJ1-6 TRBV27 13 CASSSPGRSPLHF TGTGCCAGCAGTTCTCCAGGGAGGTCACCCCTCCACTTT
- - TRBJ2-2 TRBV19 15 CASSPDTTNTGELFF TGTGCCAGTAGTCCGGACACAACGAACACCGGGGAGCTGTTTTTT
- - TRBJ2-7 TRBV6-2/TRBV6-3 14 CASSYSTSSYEQYF TGTGCCAGCAGTTACTCGACTAGCTCCTACGAGCAGTACTTC
- - TRBJ2-7 TRBV6-2/TRBV6-3 14 CASSYAGGAYEQYF TGTGCCAGCAGTTACGCCGGGGGAGCCTACGAGCAGTACTTC
- - TRBJ2-3 TRBV5-1 14 CASSATASTDTQYF TGCGCCAGCAGCGCGACAGCTAGCACAGATACGCAGTATTTT
TRBD2 - TRBJ2-1 TRBV29-1 15 CSGERTSGGPGEQFF TGCAGCGGGGAGCGGACTAGCGGGGGCCCCGGTGAGCAGTTCTTC
- - TRBJ1-1 TRBV5-4 15 CASSPDTFAATEAFF TGTGCCAGCAGCCCGGACACCTTCGCCGCCACTGAAGCTTTCTTT
- - TRBJ2-7 TRBV10-1 15 CASSESWAPVDEQYF TGCGCCAGCAGTGAGTCATGGGCCCCTGTTGACGAGCAGTACTTC